These 31 T cell receptor beta chains share one sample of origin, sequenced in a study of T cell responses to AZD1222 COVID-19 vaccine. The repertoire was sequenced with immunoSEQ multiplex PCR; TCRdb's copy has only in-frame clones and lacks some. The sample lists 130,000 to 150,000 clones; 82% were seen once. The input for sequencing was peripheral blood, taken on day 0 of MenACWY control vaccination. The receptors come from an adult in good health.

This clone was seen a few times. The CDR3 bases are TGTGCCAGCAGCTTGAAGGGCACAGATACGCAGTATTTT. Translating gives CASSLKGTDTQYF. V usage is TRBV5-6 and J usage is TRBJ2-3; D ambiguous. Trimming took off 1 base at V and 1 base at J, with 4 bases between the two ends. The CDR3 has 13 amino acids. Germline V gives CDR1 SGHDT, CDR2 YYEEEE.

This clone was seen a handful of times. V usage is TRBV5-1 and J usage is TRBJ2-2; 9 nucleotides match TRBD1. CDR1 is SGHRS and CDR2 is YFSETQ in the germline V gene. This CDR3 comprises 17 residues. V lost 2 bases, J lost 3 bases, and 8 bases stayed unmatched. CDR3 sequence (DNA): TGCGCCAGCAGCTTATCAGTACAGGGGGCAGACACCGGGGAGCTGTTTTTT. Translating gives CASSLSVQGADTGELFF. Complete variable domain (other parts from reference TRBV5-1 and TRBJ2-2): KAGVTQTPRYLIKTRGQQVTLSCSPISGHRSVSWYQQTPGQGLQFLFEYFSETQRNKGNFPGRFSGRQFSNSRSEMNVSTLELGDSALYLCASSLSVQGADTGELFFGEGSRLTVL.

This chain links TRBV6-5 with TRBJ2-3; D might be TRBD2 (7 bases). Germline lookup yields CDR1 MNHEY and CDR2 SVGAGI. Trimming cost V 9 bases and J 4 bases, with 20 bases left between them. CDR3 length: 15 amino acids. In DNA, the CDR3 is TGTGCCAGTTCCCGGACTAGTGAGGGGGCAGATACGCAGTATTTT. Protein: CASSRTSEGADTQYF.

The V call is TRBV28, the J call TRBJ2-5; weak D call: TRBD2 (5 bases). The CDR3 extends over 14 amino acids. V lost 2 bases and J lost 4, with 11 bases in between. CDR1 is MDHEN and CDR2 is SYDVKM in the germline V gene. The DNA of the CDR3 is TGTGCCAGCAGTTTAGGCCTACGGGGAGAGACCCAGTACTTC. Protein sequence: CASSLGLRGETQYF.

The chain links TRBV2 to TRBJ1-5; D gene unclear. The V gene's germline CDR1 is SNHLY and CDR2 FYNNEI. The V and J ends lost 1 base and 0 bases respectively, with 7 bases between them. The CDR3 is 15 residues long. The CDR3 sequence: CASSEVAASNQPQHF. CDR3 bases: TGTGCCAGCAGTGAAGTGGCAGCTAGCAATCAGCCCCAGCATTTT.

CDR3 residues: CASSPGPLPNEQFF. The DNA for the CDR3 is TGTGCCAGCAGCCCGGGACCCCTCCCCAATGAGCAGTTCTTC. The rearrangement uses TRBV11-1 and TRBJ2-1; the D call may be TRBD1 or TRBD2 (5 bases each). Trimming removed 5 bases from V and 6 bases from J, with 14 bases in between. In germline, CDR1 is SGHAT, CDR2 FQDESV (reference sequence). CDR3 length: 14 residues.

The rearrangement uses TRBV7-2 and TRBJ1-3; D not certain. CDR1 is SGHTA and CDR2 is FQGNSA in the germline V gene. Trimming cost V 2 bases and J 4 bases, with 9 bases left between them. CDR3 length equals 14 residues. The CDR3 coding sequence is TGTGCCAGCAGCTTACAGGTAGCCGGAAACACCATATATTTT. It codes for CASSLQVAGNTIYF. The full variable domain, in which reference TRBV7-2 and TRBJ1-3 provide the parts outside the CDR3, is GAGVSQSPSNKVTEKGKDVELRCDPISGHTALYWYRQSLGQGLEFLIYFQGNSAPDKSGLPSDRFSAERTGGSVSTLTIQRTQQEDSAVYLCASSLQVAGNTIYFGEGSWLTVV.

The J gene is TRBJ1-2, the V gene TRBV7-3, with D perhaps matching TRBD1 (5 bases). Between the trimmed V and J ends, which lost 3 bases and 4 bases, there was a span of 9 bases. Germline assignment: CDR1 SGHTA and CDR2 FQGTGA. The CDR3 has 13 amino acids. The CDR3 region is CASSFQGGYGYTF. CDR3 nucleotide sequence: TGTGCCAGCAGCTTTCAGGGAGGCTATGGCTACACCTTC.

V gene TRBV14 combines with J gene TRBJ1-2, with a weak D call TRBD1 (6 bases). Germline V gene lookup returns CDR1 SGHDN and CDR2 FVKESK. The CDR3 runs to 16 residues. Trimming stripped 4 bases from V and 4 bases from J, with 19 bases between. CDR3 protein: CASSPLRDRKFYGYTF. CDR3 coding DNA: TGTGCCAGCAGCCCACTCCGAGACAGGAAATTCTATGGCTACACCTTC.

The chain couples TRBV27 to TRBJ2-1; 8 bases are shared with TRBD1. CDR1 MNHEY and CDR2 SMNVEV come from the germline V gene (reference sequence). This CDR3 has 14 amino acids. V lost 10 bases to trimming and J lost 6 bases; unmatched junction nucleotides: 11. DNA of the CDR3: TGTGCCACTGAAACCGGGACAGGATTCAATGAGCAGTTCTTC. Protein sequence: CATETGTGFNEQFF.

The V gene is TRBV10-2, the J gene TRBJ2-7, with D unresolved. CDR3 length: 13 amino acids. V lost 3 bases to trimming and J lost 3 bases, with 9 bases between them. CDR1 is WSHSY and CDR2 is SAAADI in the germline V gene. CDR3 nucleotide sequence: TGCGCCAGCAGTGATGAGGCCATCTACGAGCAGTACGTC. Its translation: CASSDEAIYEQYV.

V usage is TRBV7-3 and J usage is TRBJ1-1, with D possibly TRBD1 on 5 matching bases. CDR1 and CDR2 (germline): SGHTA, FQGTGA. V was cut by 5 bases and J by 2 bases, with 12 bases left in between. This CDR3 is 14 amino acids long. The CDR3 here is CASSPNGANTEAFF. CDR3 sequence (DNA): TGTGCCAGCAGCCCCAACGGGGCCAACACTGAAGCTTTCTTT.

The gene calls are TRBV4-2 and TRBJ2-3, with D possibly matching TRBD2 (6 bases). CDR3 length: 13 residues. V was trimmed by 5 bases and J by 5 bases, leaving 11 bases between them. Looked up from germline, CDR1 is LGHNA and CDR2 is YNFKEQ. CDR3 coding DNA: TGTGCCAGCAGCGGGGGACTCGAAGATACGCAGTATTTT. Residues: CASSGGLEDTQYF.

The chain joins TRBV5-1 to TRBJ1-2; no clear D gene. This CDR3 contains 14 residues. Germline lookup yields CDR1 SGHRS and CDR2 YFSETQ. V lost 0 bases and J 5 bases, leaving 11 bases between the germline ends. DNA for the CDR3: TGCGCCAGCAGCTTGGACCTTCTTTCGTATGGCTACACCTTC. Translating it yields CASSLDLLSYGYTF.

This clone was observed a few times. This chain uses TRBV6-5 with TRBJ1-1, with TRBD1 matching over 10 bases. From germline, CDR1 is MNHEY and CDR2 SVGAGI. V dropped 6 bases and J dropped 10; count of bases not matched to a gene: 11. The CDR3 contains 14 residues. The CDR3 coding sequence is TGTGCCAGCAGGCCTCTGACAGGGGGCTTTAGAGCTTTCTTT. This encodes CASRPLTGGFRAFF.

The genes are TRBV12-3 or TRBV12-4 and TRBJ1-2; D remains unclear. Trimming shortened V by 2 bases and J by 8 bases, and 9 bases separated the two germline ends. The CDR3 has 12 amino acids. DNA of the CDR3: TGTGCCAGCAGTTTATTGGGGTTCGGCTACACCTTC. As protein: CASSLLGFGYTF.

CDR3 region: CASSPSGGSGTDTQYF. DNA of the CDR3: TGTGCCAGCAGCCCTAGCGGGGGTTCTGGCACAGATACGCAGTATTTT. The chain combines TRBV7-9 with TRBJ2-3; the match to TRBD2 covers 10 bases. Per the germline V gene, CDR1 is SEHNR and CDR2 is FQNEAQ (reference sequence). V trimming: 5 bases; J trimming: 1 base; junction bases outside the gene matches: 6. This CDR3 is built from 16 residues.

This chain links TRBV19 with TRBJ1-4, with D maybe TRBD1 (5 bases). Trimming removed 3 bases from V and 14 bases from J, with 13 bases in between. Germline lookup yields CDR1 LNHDA and CDR2 SQIVND (reference sequence). This CDR3 region has 12 residues. The DNA of the CDR3 is TGTGCCAGTAGTATCGGGGGTGCCAAGCTGTTTTTT. Amino acid sequence: CASSIGGAKLFF.

Concerning this clone itself: Germline and junction disagree at one end, which may indicate a read error. This rearrangement joins TRBV4-1 to TRBJ1-1, with D perhaps TRBD1 (6 bases). The CDR3 consists of 15 residues. The V gene's germline CDR1 is MGHRA and CDR2 YSYEKL. DNA for the CDR3: TGCGCCAGCAGCCAAGTCCACCGACAGGTCCCTGACGCTTTCTTT. It is translated as CASSQVHRQVPDAFF.

This clone was seen a few times. V is TRBV5-1 and J is TRBJ1-2; possible D gene TRBD1, 6 bases. The V gene's germline CDR1 is SGHRS and CDR2 YFSETQ. CDR3 length: 17 residues. Trimming took off 2 bases at V and 2 bases at J, with 19 bases between the two ends. CDR3 residues: CASSLGGTRFENYGYTF. The CDR3 DNA sequence: TGCGCCAGCAGCTTAGGTGGGACACGGTTCGAAAACTATGGCTACACCTTC. Full variable domain (rest looked up from reference TRBV5-1 and TRBJ1-2): KAGVTQTPRYLIKTRGQQVTLSCSPISGHRSVSWYQQTPGQGLQFLFEYFSETQRNKGNFPGRFSGRQFSNSRSEMNVSTLELGDSALYLCASSLGGTRFENYGYTFGSGTRLTVV.

This clone was counted a few times. J is TRBJ1-2 and V is TRBV6-5, with 8 bases lining up with TRBD1. The germline gives CDR1 MNHEY, CDR2 SVGAGI. Trimming took 6 bases from V and 5 from J; bases not matched to a gene: 8. This CDR3 comprises 14 residues. The CDR3 bases are TGTGCCAGCAGAGTTGGACAGGGTGTTTATGGCTACACCTTC. Its translation: CASRVGQGVYGYTF.

The V call is TRBV3-1 (or the pseudogene TRBV3-2), the J call TRBJ1-2, with 7 bases fitting TRBD1. Per germline, CDR1 LGHDT and CDR2 YNNKEL (reference sequence). This CDR3 is built from 15 residues. V lost 0 bases, J lost 8 bases, and 9 bases stayed unmatched. The CDR3 protein is CASSQDRSTGAGYTF. The DNA of the CDR3 is TGTGCCAGCAGCCAAGATCGTTCCACAGGGGCCGGCTACACCTTC.

This rearrangement joins TRBV24-1 to TRBJ2-1; D is perhaps TRBD1 (6 bases). Trimming took 3 bases from V and 4 from J, leaving 12 bases between them. The length of the CDR3 is 15 residues. From germline, CDR1 is KGHDR and CDR2 SFDVKD. The CDR3 DNA follows: TGTGCCACCAGTGATCCGAATGACAGGTACAATGAGCAGTTCTTC. It is translated as CATSDPNDRYNEQFF.

V is TRBV28 and J is TRBJ2-7; D is uncertain. CDR1 is MDHEN and CDR2 is SYDVKM in the germline V gene. The CDR3 contains 13 residues. Deletions cut 3 bases from V and 2 bases from J, with 8 bases between. CDR3 in amino acids: CASSLGTTYEQYF. CDR3 sequence (DNA): TGTGCCAGCAGTTTGGGCACCACCTACGAGCAGTACTTC. Full variable domain (missing parts from reference TRBV28 and TRBJ2-7): DVKVTQSSRYLVKRTGEKVFLECVQDMDHENMFWYRQDPGLGLRLIYFSYDVKMKEKGDIPEGYSVSREKKERFSLILESASTNQTSMYLCASSLGTTYEQYFGPGTRLTVT.

CDR3 nucleotide sequence: TGTGCCAGCAGTTACTCCTCAGGGCACTCTGGAAACACCATATATTTT. As protein: CASSYSSGHSGNTIYF. V usage is TRBV6-5 and J usage is TRBJ1-3; tentatively, D is TRBD1 (5 bases). Germline V gene sequence: CDR1 MNHEY, CDR2 SVGAGI. This CDR3 contains 16 residues. V shed 0 bases and J shed 0 bases, with 9 bases lying between them.

This clone was counted many times. The J gene is TRBJ2-3, the V gene TRBV6-5; D may be TRBD2 (6 bases). The germline V gene has CDR1 MNHEY and CDR2 SVGAGI. The CDR3 loop spans 15 amino acids. V lost 6 bases to trimming and J lost 5 bases, with 18 bases between them. CDR3 DNA: TGTGCCAGCAGCGACGTCCCGGGACTGGGAGATACGCAGTATTTT. Its protein is CASSDVPGLGDTQYF.

The V and J genes are TRBV28 and TRBJ1-4; 7 bases fit TRBD1. Trimming cost V 6 bases and J 8 bases; bases outside gene matches: 9. CDR3 length equals 14 residues. The V gene's germline CDR1 is MDHEN and CDR2 SYDVKM. The CDR3 nucleotides are TGTGCCAGCAGCCTAACAGGGGAGAGGGAAAAACTGTTTTTT. This encodes CASSLTGEREKLFF.

The rearrangement links TRBV28 to TRBJ1-5, with 7 bases fitting TRBD1. J was trimmed by 2 bases and V by 6 bases; bases with no gene match: 4. Germline assignment: CDR1 MDHEN and CDR2 SYDVKM. The CDR3 spans 14 residues. In DNA form, the CDR3 reads TGTGCCAGCAGCCGAACAGGGGGCAATCAGCCCCAGCATTTT. It yields the protein CASSRTGGNQPQHF.

This sequence joins TRBV18 and TRBJ2-3; tentatively, D is TRBD1 (6 bases). Trimming left V 2 bases short and J 2 bases short, with 14 bases between. This CDR3 region has 16 residues. Germline values: CDR1 KGHSH, CDR2 LQKENI. CDR3 sequence reads: CASSPIAQGHTDTQYF. CDR3 DNA sequence: TGTGCCAGCTCACCAATAGCACAGGGACACACAGATACGCAGTATTTT.

In its sample, this clone was seen many times. V and J are TRBV12-3 or TRBV12-4 and TRBJ1-5; D is unclear. CDR3 size: 13 residues. With 11 bases removed from V and 0 bases from J, the gap between germline ends came to 11 bases. CDR3 amino acids: CAGSPDSNQPQHF. DNA of the CDR3: TGTGCCGGGTCCCCCGATAGCAATCAGCCCCAGCATTTT.

This sequence joins TRBV10-3 and TRBJ2-7; 9 nucleotides align to TRBD2. V trimming: 7 bases; J trimming: 3 bases; junction bases outside the gene matches: 7. Per germline, CDR1 ENHRY and CDR2 SYGVKD. The CDR3 sequence is 14 residues long. CDR3 region: CAITPGSGSYEQYF. The CDR3 DNA sequence: TGTGCCATCACCCCGGGTAGCGGGAGCTACGAGCAGTACTTC.